The 19 T cell receptor beta chains below were found in one sample sequenced in a study of blood T cell repertoires in COVID-19. This table comes from immunoSEQ multiplex PCR, and its TCRdb copy is limited to in-frame clones, with some not included. The sample gives 300,000 to 450,000 clones, roughly nine tenths of which show up once; 3.9% is in the top ten. The source material was peripheral blood. These receptors all come from a woman aged 55-75 years with COVID-19, enrolled during active disease.

This rearrangement joins TRBV5-1 to TRBJ2-5, with TRBD2 identical over 9 bases. Losses at the gene ends were 0 bases for V and 5 bases for J; bases not matched to a gene: 11. CDR3 length: 17 amino acids. From germline, CDR1 is SGHRS and CDR2 YFSETQ. The CDR3 nucleotides read TGCGCCAGCAGCTTGGGACTTTCTAGCGGGGAAGCCGAGACCCAGTACTTC. It yields the protein CASSLGLSSGEAETQYF.

The CDR3, as DNA: TGTGCCAGCAGCTCCGACAGGGCAGGAAACACCATATATTTT. It yields the protein CASSSDRAGNTIYF. The chain uses TRBV7-6 and TRBJ1-3, with 7 bases matching TRBD1. Trimming cost V 4 bases and J 4 bases; bases outside gene matches: 4. CDR1 is SGHVS, CDR2 FNYEAQ, per germline. This CDR3 is 14 amino acids long.

This chain links TRBV10-1 with TRBJ1-1; TRBD1 is a possible D gene (5 bases). The germline V and J ends were trimmed by 1 base and 5 bases, with 8 bases remaining between them. There are 13 residues in the CDR3. Germline V gene sequence: CDR1 WNHNN, CDR2 SYGVQD (reference sequence). CDR3 amino acids: CASSEYRRTEAFF. CDR3 nucleotide sequence: TGCGCCAGCAGTGAGTACAGGAGAACTGAAGCTTTCTTT.

The chain uses TRBV6-5 and TRBJ1-3; D gene unclear. With 4 bases removed from V and 0 bases from J, the gap between germline ends came to 10 bases. CDR3 length: 15 residues. The germline V gene encodes CDR1 MNHEY and CDR2 SVGAGI. Written as DNA, the CDR3 is TGTGCCAGCAGTTCCCTCACTTACTCTGGAAACACCATATATTTT. This codes for CASSSLTYSGNTIYF.

V usage is TRBV7-2 and J usage is TRBJ2-1; TRBD2 might be the D (7 bases). V shed 2 bases and J shed 8 bases, with 13 bases lying between them. This CDR3 region has 14 residues. Germline CDR1 reads SGHTA; CDR2 reads FQGNSA. The CDR3 loop is CASSLLGGPYEQFF. CDR3 nucleotides: TGTGCCAGCAGCTTATTGGGGGGGCCCTATGAGCAGTTCTTC.

The gene calls are TRBV4-2 and TRBJ1-4; TRBD1 might be the D (5 bases). The V end lost 2 bases, the J end lost 7 bases, and 17 bases lay between the germline ends. This CDR3 spans 16 amino acids. Per germline, CDR1 LGHNA and CDR2 YNFKEQ. The CDR3 sequence is CASSQSPAGGGEKLFF. In DNA, the CDR3 is TGTGCCAGCAGCCAATCCCCCGCGGGGGGGGGTGAAAAACTGTTTTTT.

The chain couples TRBV29-1 to TRBJ1-1, with TRBD1 matching 8 bases. Germline V gene data show CDR1 as SQVTM and CDR2 as ANQGSEA. This CDR3 region has 13 residues. The J segment lost 5 bases and the V segment lost 6 bases, leaving 8 bases of the junction unmatched. This chain's CDR3 is CSVRQDRVTEAFF. CDR3 nucleotides: TGCAGCGTCCGCCAGGACAGGGTTACTGAAGCTTTCTTT.

This chain links TRBV5-4 with TRBJ1-4, with D hard to call. Germline CDR1 is SGHNT and CDR2 is YYREEE (reference sequence). V lost 6 bases, J lost 7 bases, and 13 bases lay in between. The CDR3 is 13 residues long. CDR3 sequence (DNA): TGTGCCAGCACCTCATGGGGAGGTGAAAAACTGTTTTTT. Translated: CASTSWGGEKLFF.

This rearrangement joins TRBV6-5 to TRBJ1-5, with 7 bases identical to TRBD1. Germline CDR1 is MNHEY and CDR2 is SVGAGI. The CDR3 contains 15 residues. The V and J ends lost 5 bases and 4 bases, in that order; junction bases with no gene match: 8. The CDR3 reads CASSTTGDLNQPQHF. CDR3 DNA sequence: TGTGCCAGCAGTACCACAGGGGACCTTAATCAGCCCCAGCATTTT.

The CDR3 sequence: CSVGLGVNTEAFF. For the CDR3, the DNA is TGCAGCGTGGGTTTAGGGGTTAACACTGAAGCTTTCTTT. This chain links TRBV29-1 with TRBJ1-1; a possible D gene is TRBD1 (5 bases). V was trimmed by 6 bases and J by 2 bases, leaving 13 bases between them. Germline CDR1 and CDR2: SQVTM and ANQGSEA. The CDR3 runs 13 residues.

V gene TRBV3-1 (or the pseudogene TRBV3-2) combines with J gene TRBJ1-2, with a weak D call TRBD1 (5 bases). Trimming took 4 bases from V and 0 from J, leaving 9 bases between them. Germline CDR1 is LGHDT and CDR2 is YNNKEL (reference sequence). This CDR3 spans 14 amino acids. The CDR3 DNA reads as TGTGCCAGCAGCCGGGACTCCGCTAACTATGGCTACACCTTC. It is translated as CASSRDSANYGYTF.

The V and J genes are TRBV3-1 (or the pseudogene TRBV3-2) and TRBJ1-1, with a possible D match to TRBD1 (5 bases). Trimming pared 3 bases from V and 2 bases from J, leaving 10 bases between. The germline CDR1 and CDR2 sequences are LGHDT and YNNKEL (reference sequence). This CDR3 spans 14 amino acids. This chain's CDR3 is CASSHWTPNTEAFF. CDR3 DNA: TGTGCCAGCAGCCACTGGACACCCAACACTGAAGCTTTCTTT.

The chain joins TRBV11-3 to TRBJ1-1; TRBD1 aligns across 10 bases. CDR1 is SGHNT, CDR2 YENEEA, per germline. This CDR3 has 15 residues. V lost 3 bases to trimming and J lost 0 bases; unmatched junction nucleotides: 1. The CDR3 DNA reads TGTGCCAGCAGCTTGGGACAGGGGATGAACACTGAAGCTTTCTTT. Translation gives CASSLGQGMNTEAFF.

J is TRBJ1-4 and V is TRBV18; D gene ambiguous. The CDR3 loop spans 14 amino acids. Germline V gives CDR1 KGHSH, CDR2 LQKENI. Trimming cost V 3 bases and J 6 bases, with 11 bases left between them. The CDR3 here is CASSPPEDYEKLFF. In nucleotides, the CDR3 is TGTGCCAGCTCACCTCCGGAGGACTATGAAAAACTGTTTTTT.

This clone has a single count. The rearrangement links TRBV3-1 (or the pseudogene TRBV3-2) to TRBJ1-2; D perhaps matches TRBD1 (5 bases). The germline CDR1 and CDR2 sequences are LGHDT and YNNKEL (reference sequence). Deletions cut 5 bases from V and 7 bases from J, with 14 bases between. The CDR3 runs to 13 residues. The CDR3 region is CASSTRQLPGYTF. The CDR3 DNA reads as TGTGCCAGCAGCACACGACAGCTGCCTGGCTACACCTTC.

The V gene is TRBV11-3, the J gene TRBJ2-5; tentative D call: TRBD1 (6 bases). The CDR3 is 16 amino acids. The V gene lost 5 bases and the J gene lost 5 bases, with 21 bases spanning the gap. Germline CDR1 SGHNT, CDR2 YENEEA. The CDR3 spells CASSNRDTLTGETQYF. For the CDR3, the DNA is TGTGCCAGCAGCAACCGGGACACCCTAACTGGGGAGACCCAGTACTTC.

The gene calls are TRBV19 and TRBJ1-3, with D possibly TRBD1 on 6 matching bases. Germline loops: CDR1 LNHDA, CDR2 SQIVND (reference sequence). The germline V and J ends were trimmed by 5 bases and 0 bases, with 11 bases remaining between them. The length of the CDR3 is 15 residues. CDR3 region: CASSRTDHSGNTIYF. CDR3 coding DNA: TGTGCCAGTAGTCGGACAGATCACTCTGGAAACACCATATATTTT.

The chain carries TRBV27 and TRBJ1-4; a possible D gene is TRBD1 (6 bases). The germline V gene has CDR1 MNHEY and CDR2 SMNVEV (reference sequence). The CDR3 extends over 13 amino acids. V lost 0 bases, J lost 7 bases, and 6 bases lay in between. The CDR3 DNA is TGTGCCAGCAGTTTATCAGGGGGTGAAAAACTGTTTTTT. Translated: CASSLSGGEKLFF.

This clone occurred once. The rearrangement links TRBV5-1 to TRBJ1-6; perhaps TRBD1 as D (5 bases). Germline assignment: CDR1 SGHRS and CDR2 YFSETQ. The ends were cut back, 4 bases at V and 7 bases at J, with 9 bases in the middle. The CDR3 is made up of 13 amino acids. The CDR3 region is CASSPGGNSPLHF. CDR3 nucleotide sequence: TGCGCCAGCAGCCCGGGGGGGAATTCACCCCTCCACTTT.